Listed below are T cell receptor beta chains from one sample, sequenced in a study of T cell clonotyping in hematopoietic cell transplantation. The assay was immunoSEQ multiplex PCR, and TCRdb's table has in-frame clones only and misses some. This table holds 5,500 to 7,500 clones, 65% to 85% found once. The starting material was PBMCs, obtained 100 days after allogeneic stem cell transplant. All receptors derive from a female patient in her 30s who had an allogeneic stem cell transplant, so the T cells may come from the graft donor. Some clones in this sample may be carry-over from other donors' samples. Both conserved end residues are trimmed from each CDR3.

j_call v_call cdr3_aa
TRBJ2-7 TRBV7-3 ASSLTFGTAYEQY
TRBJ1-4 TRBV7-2 ASSRRAGTGANEKLF
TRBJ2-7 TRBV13 ASSSADGSIYEQY
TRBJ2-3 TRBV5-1 ASRTTGLAGTDTQY
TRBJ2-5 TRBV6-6 ASSWRGGPSETQY
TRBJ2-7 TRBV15 ATSGGLEQY
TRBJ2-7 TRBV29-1 SVRGGSASYEQY
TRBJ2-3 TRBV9 ASSFGQGSTDTQY
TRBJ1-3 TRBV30 AWAPLSTIY
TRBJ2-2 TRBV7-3 ASSPGTGELF
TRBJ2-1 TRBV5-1 ASSLRLVMKDAYNEQF
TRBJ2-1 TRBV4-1 ASSIRDSSYNEQF
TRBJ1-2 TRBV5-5 ASSPNLQGKEGYGYT
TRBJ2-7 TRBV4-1 ASSQDRVEQY
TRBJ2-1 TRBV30 AWIPTASYNEQF
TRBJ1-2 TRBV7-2 ASSPPTANYGYT
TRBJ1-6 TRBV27 ASSPEPTGVYNSPLH
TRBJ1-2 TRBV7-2 ASRPDLGPYGYT
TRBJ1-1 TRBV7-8 ASSLILTAEAF
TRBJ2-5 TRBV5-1 ASSLGTQETQY
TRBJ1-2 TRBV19 ASASGGTNYGYT
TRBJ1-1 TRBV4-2 ASSQEGLSSEAF
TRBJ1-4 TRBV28 ASSYPGTVNEKLF
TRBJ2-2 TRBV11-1 ASSFRDRDTGELF
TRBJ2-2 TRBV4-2 ASSPTDENTGELF
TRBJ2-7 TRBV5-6 ASSSWRGTLSYEQY
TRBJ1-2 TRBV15 ATSRGDRAYGYT
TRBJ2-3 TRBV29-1 SVERGGSTDTQY
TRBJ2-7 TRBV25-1 ASSDDRNYEQY
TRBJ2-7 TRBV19 ASSATVSYEQY
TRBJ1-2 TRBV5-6 ASSFPGENYGYT
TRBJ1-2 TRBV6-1 ASRPSLNYGYT
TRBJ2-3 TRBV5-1 ASSLLPPSGGPTDTQY
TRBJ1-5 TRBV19 ASSQGSNQPQH
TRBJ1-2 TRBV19 ASSIGRGYT
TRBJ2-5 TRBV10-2 ASSDSGSGETQY
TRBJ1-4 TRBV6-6 ASRQGDEKLF
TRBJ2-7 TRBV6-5 ASSYSGTLEQY
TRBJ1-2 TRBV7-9 ASSSPDRGVYGYT
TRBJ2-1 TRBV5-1 ASSLEGQGANEQF
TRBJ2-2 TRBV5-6 ASSLGWGAGTGELF
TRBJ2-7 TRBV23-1 ASSQSVRDYEQY
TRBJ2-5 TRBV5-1 ASAEGGGSQETQY
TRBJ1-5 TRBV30 AWTGQAKQPQH
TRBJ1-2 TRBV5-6 ASSNDRGTYGYT
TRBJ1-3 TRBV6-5 ASGDWGSGNTIY
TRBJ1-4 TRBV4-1 ASSRTPRTTNEKLF
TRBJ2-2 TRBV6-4 ASSPGLDPTGELF